Presented here are 18 T cell receptor beta chains from one specimen sequenced in a study of post-analysis software for immune sequencing data. General study points: Patients carried five TRBV segments more frequently than controls did, and TRBV5-6, TRBV5-1 and TRBV20-1 were among them.

Antigens of these TCRs are unknown. Unique molecular identifiers were carried by the TCR beta cDNA libraries. TCRdb re-derived calls from the PCR reads in MiXCR, one entry per CDR3 protein. The sample carries about 820,000 distinct CDR3 sequences, approximately 53% recorded once. Sequencing was carried out using blood. The source of these receptors is a girl aged 5-17 years with multiple sclerosis.

The J gene is TRBJ2-3, the V gene TRBV29-1; D gene uncertain. The CDR3 has 16 amino acids. V was trimmed by 5 bases and J by 1 base, leaving 19 bases between them. Germline loops: CDR1 SQVTM, CDR2 ANQGSEA. The CDR3 coding sequence is TGCAGCGTTTGGATCGTGGCCAGGCCTCGCACAGATACGCAGTATTTT. It codes for CSVWIVARPRTDTQYF.

The CDR3 is CASSLFGGRGNYGYTF. The CDR3, as DNA: TGTGCCAGCAGTTTATTTGGGGGTAGGGGGAACTATGGCTACACCTTC. The chain links TRBV27 to TRBJ1-2, with D tentatively TRBD1 (6 bases). Germline lookup yields CDR1 MNHEY and CDR2 SMNVEV (reference sequence). Trimming cost V 1 base and J 2 bases, with 14 bases left between them. The CDR3 length is 16 residues.

This chain joins TRBV27 and TRBJ1-1, with D maybe TRBD1 (6 bases). CDR3 length: 16 residues. Germline V lookup: CDR1 MNHEY, CDR2 SMNVEV (reference sequence). V lost 5 bases and J 1 base, leaving 17 bases between the germline ends. CDR3 sequence: CASSQYTGLGNTEAFF. DNA of the CDR3: TGTGCCAGCAGTCAATATACAGGGTTGGGGAACACTGAAGCTTTCTTT.

The table lists this clonotype with a few counts. J is TRBJ1-1 and V is TRBV29-1, with D hard to call. Germline CDR1 and CDR2: SQVTM and ANQGSEA. V gave up 3 bases and J gave up 11 bases, with 10 bases separating them. CDR3 length: 10 amino acids. The CDR3 DNA follows: TGCAGCGTTGATAACGGGAGGGCTTTCTTT. It codes for CSVDNGRAFF.

V usage is TRBV7-3 and J usage is TRBJ1-1, with D possibly TRBD1 on 6 matching bases. Trimming pared 2 bases from V and 1 base from J, leaving 11 bases between. The CDR3 extends over 15 amino acids. CDR1 SGHTA and CDR2 FQGTGA come from the germline V gene. CDR3 sequence: CASSLQGTGNTEAFF. The CDR3 DNA reads TGTGCCAGCAGCTTACAGGGGACGGGGAACACTGAAGCTTTCTTT.

The chain combines TRBV7-3 with TRBJ2-1, with unresolved D. The V end was cut by 5 bases, the J end by 7 bases, with 9 bases between. The CDR3 runs 12 residues. CDR1 is SGHTA, CDR2 FQGTGA, per germline. CDR3 sequence: CASSPTENEQFF. The DNA for the CDR3 is TGTGCCAGCAGCCCGACGGAAAATGAGCAGTTCTTC. The variable domain in full, with the rest retrieved from reference TRBV7-3 and TRBJ2-1, is GAGVSQTPSNKVTEKGKYVELRCDPISGHTALYWYRQSLGQGPEFLIYFQGTGAADDSGLPNDRFFAVRPEGSVSTLKIQRTERGDSAVYLCASSPTENEQFFGPGTRLTVL.

J is TRBJ2-1 and V is TRBV5-1, with a possible D match to TRBD2 (7 bases). The V and J ends lost 4 bases and 1 base respectively, with 15 bases between them. In germline, CDR1 is SGHRS, CDR2 YFSETQ. The CDR3 is 16 residues long. CDR3 nucleotide sequence: TGCGCCAGCAGCGGGGCAAGGGGGGGTTCCTACAATGAGCAGTTCTTC. Residues: CASSGARGGSYNEQFF.

A few counts support this clonotype. The gene calls are TRBV6-6 and TRBJ2-7, with D possibly called TRBD1 or TRBD2 (5 bases each). The CDR3 runs to 14 residues. Trimming removed 6 bases at V and 1 base at J, with 13 bases between. Germline V gives CDR1 MNHNY, CDR2 SVGAGI (reference sequence). The CDR3 spells CASRRAGNSYEQYF. DNA for the CDR3: TGTGCCAGCAGGAGGGCAGGGAATTCCTACGAGCAGTACTTC.

This chain uses TRBV7-8 with TRBJ2-6, with 12 bases that match TRBD2. After removal of 8 bases from V and 2 bases from J, the junction contained 7 bases not matched to a gene. The CDR3 length is 17 residues. The germline CDR1 and CDR2 sequences are SGHVS and FQNEAQ. CDR3: CASPTTSGGPGANVLTF. The CDR3 DNA is TGTGCCAGCCCTACGACTAGCGGGGGCCCTGGGGCCAACGTCCTGACTTTC.

In its sample, this clonotype was seen a few times. The chain uses TRBV29-1 and TRBJ2-1; D possibly uses TRBD1 or TRBD2 (6 bases each). The CDR3 runs 13 residues. V was trimmed by 5 bases and J by 5 bases, leaving 13 bases between them. Looked up from germline, CDR1 is SQVTM and CDR2 is ANQGSEA. The CDR3: CSVSGAGNNEQFF. The CDR3 bases are TGCAGCGTTTCGGGGGCAGGTAACAATGAGCAGTTCTTC.

As for this clonotype: At one of its ends the junction is not consistent with the germline gene, which may arise from a read error. The V call is TRBV20-1, the J call TRBJ2-7; 7 bases agree with TRBD2. From germline, CDR1 is DFQATT and CDR2 SNEGSKA (reference sequence). The CDR3 length is 13 residues. CDR3 DNA sequence: TGCGGTGCTAGAGATCCTAGCGGCTACGAGCAGTACTTC. Its translation is CGARDPSGYEQYF.

This chain connects TRBV5-1 to TRBJ2-7, with TRBD2 identical over 9 bases. Germline lookup yields CDR1 SGHRS and CDR2 YFSETQ. The CDR3 consists of 16 residues. J lost 6 bases, V lost 0 bases, and 10 bases had no gene match. CDR3 in amino acids: CASSLAFAGGPGEQYF. The CDR3 DNA is TGCGCCAGCAGCTTGGCGTTCGCGGGAGGGCCAGGCGAGCAGTACTTC.

This clonotype was detected a few times. The chain recombines TRBV5-1 with TRBJ2-5, with TRBD2 matching over 9 bases. V dropped 4 bases and J dropped 1; count of bases not matched to a gene: 8. The CDR3 runs 16 residues. CDR1 and CDR2 from the germline V gene are SGHRS and YFSETQ. The CDR3 is CASSGSLLAGQETQYF. The CDR3 DNA is TGCGCCAGCAGCGGCTCGTTACTAGCGGGCCAAGAGACCCAGTACTTC.

This clonotype showed up many times. The gene calls are TRBV29-1 and TRBJ2-7, with a tentative D call TRBD1 (5 bases). V was clipped by 4 bases and J by 4 bases, with 8 bases between them. Germline CDR1 and CDR2: SQVTM and ANQGSEA. This CDR3 region has 11 residues. The CDR3 DNA follows: TGCAGCGTTGTCAGGGATTACGAGCAGTACTTC. It yields the protein CSVVRDYEQYF.

On this clonotype: Relative to the germline gene, one junction end is altered; a read error may explain this. V usage is TRBV14 and J usage is TRBJ2-1; 8 bases align to TRBD1. Germline CDR1 is SGHDN and CDR2 is FVKESK. The CDR3 consists of 19 residues. This CDR3 is CASSQDGTGLKVSYSEQFF. The CDR3, as DNA: TGTGCCAGCAGCCAAGATGGGACAGGACTTAAGGTATCCTACAGTGAGCAGTTCTTC.

This clonotype was seen a few times. The rearrangement uses TRBV20-1 and TRBJ2-3; 8 positions agree with TRBD1. The V gene end was trimmed by 2 bases and the J gene end by 5 bases; junction bases not matched to a gene: 6. CDR1 is DFQATT, CDR2 SNEGSKA, per germline (reference sequence). This CDR3 contains 14 residues. The CDR3 reads CSARQGAYQDTQYF. CDR3 in DNA: TGCAGTGCTAGACAGGGGGCATATCAAGATACGCAGTATTTT.

This clonotype appeared a few times. This chain links TRBV20-1 with TRBJ2-5; D is unclear. Germline lookup yields CDR1 DFQATT and CDR2 SNEGSKA (reference sequence). V dropped 6 bases and J dropped 0 bases, with 14 bases sitting between them. The CDR3 extends over 14 amino acids. The CDR3 reads CSAKLLPYQETQYF. In nucleotides, the CDR3 is TGCAGTGCCAAACTTTTACCGTACCAAGAGACCCAGTACTTC.

This rearrangement joins TRBV6-5 to TRBJ2-5; D unresolved. In germline, CDR1 is MNHEY, CDR2 SVGAGI. Trimming left V 7 bases short and J 11 bases short, with 20 bases between. This CDR3 has 13 amino acids. DNA of the CDR3: TGTGCCAGCAAGATTTCCGGGTCTAATAAGCAGTACTTC. It specifies CASKISGSNKQYF.